This TCR beta chain was obtained from a study of blood T cell repertoires in COVID-19. V lost 2 bases and J lost 2, with 18 bases in between. CDR3 size: 18 residues. In germline, CDR1 is MNHEY, CDR2 SVGEGT. How the authors handled the data: The assay estimated nucleated cells by amplifying reference gene primers. The assay was immunoSEQ multiplex PCR, and TCRdb's table has in-frame clones only and misses some. V, J and clone size were drawn from that table, and D and trimming were deduced from the DNA. The sample carries approximately 50,000 clones, roughly four fifths recorded once. This clonotype was sampled from an elderly woman with COVID-19, enrolled during active disease. Sequenced: peripheral blood. The V gene is TRBV6-2 or TRBV6-3, the J gene TRBJ2-2, with a weak D call TRBD2 (6 bases). The CDR3 here is CASSYGGTLARNTGELFF. The DNA for the CDR3 is TGTGCCAGCAGTTACGGAGGGACCCTAGCGCGAAACACCGGGGAGCTGTTTTTT.